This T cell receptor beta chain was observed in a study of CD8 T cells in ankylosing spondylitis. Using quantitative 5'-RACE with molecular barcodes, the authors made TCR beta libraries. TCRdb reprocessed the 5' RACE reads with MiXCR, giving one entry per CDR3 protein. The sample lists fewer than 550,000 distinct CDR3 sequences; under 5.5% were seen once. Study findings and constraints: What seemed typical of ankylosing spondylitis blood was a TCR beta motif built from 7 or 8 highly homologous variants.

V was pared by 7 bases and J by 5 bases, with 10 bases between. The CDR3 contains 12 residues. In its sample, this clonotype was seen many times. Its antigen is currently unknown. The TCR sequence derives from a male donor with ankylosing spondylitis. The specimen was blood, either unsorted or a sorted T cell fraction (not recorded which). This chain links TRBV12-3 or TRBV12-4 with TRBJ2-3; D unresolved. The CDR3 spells CASTAQVDTQYF. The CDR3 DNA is TGTGCCAGCACCGCCCAGGTAGATACGCAGTATTTT.